One T cell receptor (beta chain) is described in this entry. Germline V CDR1 and CDR2: PRHDT, FYEKMQ (reference sequence). V was clipped by 5 bases and J by 5 bases, with 12 bases between them. This CDR3 has 14 residues. This specimen comes from a study of cytomegalovirus exposure and HLA in healthy donors. TCRdb keeps only in-frame clones here, not all; method: immunoSEQ multiplex PCR. The profile shows over 250,000 clones, 80% to 90% of them singletons. Input material: PBMCs. This sequence joins TRBV13 and TRBJ2-2, with a possible D match to TRBD1 (6 bases). This sequence was found in a woman between 18 and 29 years old in good health and CMV-seronegative. CDR3 coding DNA: TGTGCCAGCAGCCCTACAGGGTCGACCGGGGAGCTGTTTTTT. This translates into CASSPTGSTGELFF.